The 31 T cell receptor beta chains below all came from one sample that was sequenced in a study of blood T cell repertoires in COVID-19. The protocol was immunoSEQ multiplex PCR, while the TCRdb copy is restricted to in-frame clones and leaves out a portion. In the table there are roughly 130,000 clones, 75% to 85% of which are singletons. Sequenced: peripheral blood. The receptors were sampled from a woman aged 70-85 years with COVID-19, enrolled during active disease.

Concerning this clone itself: This sample also contains other DNA sequences that code for the same CDR3. The genes are TRBV7-6 and TRBJ2-2; D might be TRBD2 (7 bases). The CDR3 runs 15 residues. CDR1 and CDR2 (germline): SGHVS, FNYEAQ. V dropped 6 bases and J dropped 6 bases, with 17 bases sitting between them. Here the CDR3 reads CASSPRGGLAGELFF. The CDR3 region has the DNA TGTGCCAGCAGTCCGAGGGGGGGGCTAGCCGGGGAGCTGTTTTTT.

The CDR3 is CASSIRLSSYEQYF. CDR3 in DNA: TGTGCCAGTAGTATTCGGTTAAGCTCCTACGAGCAGTACTTC. The chain combines TRBV19 with TRBJ2-7; no clear D. CDR1 is LNHDA and CDR2 is SQIVND in the germline V gene (reference sequence). V was shortened by 3 bases and J by 0 bases, with 9 bases between the two germline ends. The length of the CDR3 is 14 residues.

The V and J genes are TRBV5-6 and TRBJ1-1; D uncertain. V was clipped by 4 bases and J by 11 bases, with 15 bases between them. The CDR3 extends over 12 amino acids. Per the germline V gene, CDR1 is SGHDT and CDR2 is YYEEEE. The CDR3 DNA reads TGTGCCAGCAGCACAGACGTCGTGACGGCTTTCTTT. Encoded protein: CASSTDVVTAFF. Looking up the rest from reference TRBV5-6 and TRBJ1-1 gives the full variable domain: DAGVTQSPTHLIKTRGQQVTLRCSPKSGHDTVSWYQQALGQGPQFIFQYYEEEERQRGNFPDRFSGHQFPNYSSELNVNALLLGDSALYLCASSTDVVTAFFGQGTRLTVV.

The chain employs TRBV3-1 (or the pseudogene TRBV3-2) and TRBJ1-6; 9 positions match TRBD1. The germline gives CDR1 LGHDT, CDR2 YNNKEL (reference sequence). V lost 5 bases to trimming and J lost 7 bases; unmatched junction nucleotides: 3. The CDR3 extends over 14 amino acids. The CDR3 sequence: CASSSGTGNSPLHF. CDR3 DNA: TGTGCCAGCAGCTCCGGGACAGGGAATTCACCCCTCCACTTT.

V and J are TRBV7-9 and TRBJ2-3, with D possibly TRBD2 on 5 matching bases. The CDR3 has 17 residues. V was pared by 2 bases and J by 0 bases, with 15 bases between. Per the germline V gene, CDR1 is SEHNR and CDR2 is FQNEAQ (reference sequence). CDR3 amino acids: CASSLSRASSSTDTQYF. CDR3 in DNA: TGTGCCAGCAGCTTAAGTCGGGCTAGCTCGAGCACAGATACGCAGTATTTT.

This clone was recorded a few times. The CDR3 region has the DNA TGCGCCAGCAGTGATAAACAGTCCTATGATGAGCAGTTCTTC. Protein sequence: CASSDKQSYDEQFF. V and J are TRBV10-2 and TRBJ2-1; D unclear. Trimming removed 3 bases from V and 8 bases from J, with 14 bases in between. CDR1 is WSHSY, CDR2 SAAADI, per germline. The CDR3 runs to 14 residues.

This clone was recorded a few times. The chain has TRBV2 and TRBJ1-5; D is possibly TRBD1 (5 bases). The germline V gene has CDR1 SNHLY and CDR2 FYNNEI. The V end lost 2 bases, the J end lost 0 bases, and 14 bases lay between the germline ends. The CDR3 length is 17 residues. The DNA of the CDR3 is TGTGCCAGCAGTGAAAGCCTCCCTCAGGGTAGCAATCAGCCCCAGCATTTT. It encodes CASSESLPQGSNQPQHF.

V gene TRBV5-1 combines with J gene TRBJ1-1, with a possible D match to TRBD1 (5 bases). V dropped 0 bases and J dropped 1 base, with 10 bases sitting between them. Germline lookup yields CDR1 SGHRS and CDR2 YFSETQ. The CDR3 contains 15 residues. The CDR3 bases are TGCGCCAGCAGCTTGGGGGGCCCCGGGAACACTGAAGCTTTCTTT. It yields the protein CASSLGGPGNTEAFF.

This clone occurred a few times. The chain recombines TRBV5-1 with TRBJ2-5, with 12 nucleotides matching TRBD2. This CDR3 region has 16 residues. Germline loops: CDR1 SGHRS, CDR2 YFSETQ. The ends lost 4 bases at V and 1 base at J; junction bases unmatched: 5. The chain's CDR3 is CASSATSGGFQETQYF. CDR3 bases: TGCGCCAGCAGCGCCACTAGCGGGGGGTTCCAAGAGACCCAGTACTTC.

This chain joins TRBV7-2 and TRBJ1-5, with a weak D call TRBD1 (5 bases). Trimming removed 1 base at V and 5 bases at J, with 15 bases between. The CDR3 spans 16 residues. CDR1 is SGHTA, CDR2 FQGNSA, per germline. This chain's CDR3 is CASSLELTGFYQPQHF. In DNA form, the CDR3 reads TGTGCCAGCAGCTTAGAACTTACAGGCTTCTATCAGCCCCAGCATTTT.

This chain uses TRBV7-8 with TRBJ1-1; D gene unclear. Per the germline V gene, CDR1 is SGHVS and CDR2 is FQNEAQ. CDR3 length: 13 residues. V was clipped by 2 bases and J by 3 bases, with 7 bases between them. The CDR3 protein is CASSLTRDTEAFF. CDR3 DNA: TGTGCCAGCAGCTTAACTAGGGACACTGAAGCTTTCTTT.

J is TRBJ2-2 and V is TRBV4-1, with a weak D call TRBD1 (6 bases). The CDR3 covers 16 residues. V gave up 4 bases and J gave up 7 bases, with 19 bases separating them. Germline CDR1 and CDR2: MGHRA and YSYEKL. CDR3 nucleotide sequence: TGCGCCAGCAGCCCGAGGGTACAGGGCGTTCTCGGGGAGCTGTTTTTT. It is translated as CASSPRVQGVLGELFF.

This chain uses TRBV5-4 with TRBJ1-1, with D possibly TRBD1 on 6 matching bases. The CDR3 spans 14 residues. The germline V and J ends were trimmed by 0 bases and 6 bases, with 12 bases remaining between them. Per germline, CDR1 SGHNT and CDR2 YYREEE (reference sequence). The CDR3 protein is CASSLETGKAEAFF. DNA of the CDR3: TGTGCCAGCAGCTTGGAAACAGGGAAGGCTGAAGCTTTCTTT.

The CDR3 DNA sequence: TGTGCCTGCCACGGAACCGGAGGGCCCTACGAGCAGTACTTC. Its protein product is CACHGTGGPYEQYF. The rearrangement links TRBV30 to TRBJ2-7, with D possibly TRBD2 on 6 matching bases. The germline V and J ends were trimmed by 6 bases and 2 bases, with 17 bases remaining between them. CDR1 and CDR2 from the germline V gene are GTSNPN and SVGIG (reference sequence). CDR3 length: 14 amino acids.

This chain links TRBV18 with TRBJ1-5; D remains ambiguous. This CDR3 has 12 amino acids. Germline lookup yields CDR1 KGHSH and CDR2 LQKENI. Trimming took off 3 bases at V and 4 bases at J, with 4 bases between the two ends. In DNA form, the CDR3 reads TGTGCCAGCTCACCTCCGAATCAGCCCCAGCATTTT. It is translated as CASSPPNQPQHF.

The chain employs TRBV2 and TRBJ1-5; possibly TRBD1 for D (5 bases). This CDR3 is built from 15 residues. V was cut by 3 bases and J by 2 bases, with 11 bases left in between. Per germline, CDR1 SNHLY and CDR2 FYNNEI. CDR3 nucleotides: TGTGCCAGCAGTGACCGGGGGAGCGGCAATCAGCCCCAGCATTTT. Encoded protein: CASSDRGSGNQPQHF.

This rearrangement joins TRBV5-1 to TRBJ1-2; D possibly corresponds to TRBD1 (6 bases). Per germline, CDR1 SGHRS and CDR2 YFSETQ. The CDR3 spans 13 residues. V dropped 0 bases and J dropped 4 bases, with 7 bases sitting between them. CDR3 amino acids: CASSLEQGYGYTF. Here the CDR3 DNA reads TGCGCCAGCAGCTTGGAACAGGGCTATGGCTACACCTTC.

The genes are TRBV2 and TRBJ2-7; a weak D match, TRBD1 (5 bases). With 5 bases removed from V and 4 bases from J, the gap between germline ends came to 9 bases. Germline values: CDR1 SNHLY, CDR2 FYNNEI. CDR3 length: 12 residues. The CDR3 nucleotides read TGTGCCAGCAGTCTTTCAGGGTACGAGCAGTACTTC. Its translation: CASSLSGYEQYF. Together with reference TRBV2 and TRBJ2-7, the CDR3 gives the full variable domain: EPEVTQTPSHQVTQMGQEVILRCVPISNHLYFYWYRQILGQKVEFLVSFYNNEISEKSEIFDDQFSVERPDGSNFTLKIRSTKLEDSAMYFCASSLSGYEQYFGPGTRLTVT.

The chain is built from TRBV5-1 and TRBJ2-1, with a possible D match to TRBD1 (6 bases). CDR1 and CDR2 (germline): SGHRS, YFSETQ. Trimming left V 0 bases short and J 9 bases short, with 13 bases between. This CDR3 is built from 14 residues. CDR3 bases: TGCGCCAGCAGCTTGGTATTCCAGGGGTCTGAGCAGTTCTTC. Protein sequence: CASSLVFQGSEQFF.

The rearrangement links TRBV11-2 to TRBJ2-4, with D maybe TRBD1 (5 bases). The CDR3 is 17 residues long. Trimming removed 2 bases from V and 0 bases from J, with 14 bases in between. Per the germline V gene, CDR1 is SGHAT and CDR2 is FQNNGV. The CDR3 loop is CASSLQLGQEAKNIQYF. In nucleotides, the CDR3 is TGTGCCAGCAGCTTACAATTGGGGCAGGAAGCCAAAAACATTCAGTACTTC.

This clone was observed a single time. This rearrangement joins TRBV19 to TRBJ2-3; 9 bases are shared with TRBD2. Looked up from germline, CDR1 is LNHDA and CDR2 is SQIVND (reference sequence). J gave up 6 bases and V 5 bases, and 6 bases lay outside the gene matches. This CDR3 is 14 amino acids long. This CDR3 reads CASSLGTSSDTQYF. The CDR3 bases are TGTGCCAGTAGTCTCGGGACTAGCTCCGATACGCAGTATTTT.

The chain is built from TRBV30 and TRBJ2-5; 7 nucleotides match TRBD2. The CDR3 runs to 17 residues. Germline V gene data show CDR1 as GTSNPN and CDR2 as SVGIG (reference sequence). Unmatched junction bases numbered 15, after V lost 3 bases and J lost 2 bases. The CDR3 loop is CAWSAILGGGPQETQYF. The CDR3 DNA reads as TGTGCCTGGAGCGCCATTCTGGGGGGGGGTCCACAAGAGACCCAGTACTTC.

CDR3 region: CASSSQGASEAFF. CDR3 DNA sequence: TGTGCCAGCAGCTCACAGGGGGCCTCTGAAGCTTTCTTT. The chain combines TRBV7-9 with TRBJ1-1; TRBD1 matches 9 bases. Germline-derived CDR1 and CDR2 are SEHNR and FQNEAQ (reference sequence). With 4 bases clipped from V and 6 bases from J, the junction kept 3 bases outside the gene matches. The CDR3 sequence is 13 residues long.

This clone was counted a single time. The chain combines TRBV5-5 with TRBJ1-2; D gene uncertain. CDR3 length: 12 amino acids. V was clipped by 4 bases and J by 12 bases, with 16 bases between them. Germline lookup yields CDR1 SGHKS and CDR2 YYEKEE (reference sequence). The CDR3 nucleotides read TGTGCCAGCAGCGGTCCCTCGAGGGAAGACACCTTC. As protein: CASSGPSREDTF.

V and J are TRBV19 and TRBJ1-1; TRBD1 is a possible D gene (5 bases). V was clipped by 3 bases and J by 4 bases, with 6 bases between them. This CDR3 has 12 residues. CDR1 is LNHDA, CDR2 SQIVND, per germline (reference sequence). CDR3 region: CASSMGGTEAFF. For the CDR3, the DNA is TGTGCCAGTAGTATGGGGGGCACTGAAGCTTTCTTT.

This CDR3 reads CAWSRTSGGYEQYF. CDR3 nucleotides: TGTGCCTGGAGTAGGACTAGCGGGGGGTACGAGCAGTACTTC. V usage is TRBV30 and J usage is TRBJ2-7; 14 bases fit TRBD2. Per germline, CDR1 GTSNPN and CDR2 SVGIG (reference sequence). The CDR3 covers 14 residues. Germline trimming cut 2 bases from V and 4 bases from J; bases unmatched to any gene: 1.

This chain connects TRBV5-6 to TRBJ2-5; TRBD2 matches at 9 bases. CDR1 and CDR2 from the germline V gene are SGHDT and YYEEEE. The CDR3 covers 16 residues. With 4 bases clipped from V and 4 bases from J, the junction kept 11 bases outside the gene matches. The DNA for the CDR3 is TGTGCCAGCAGCCCCAGGCGGGGGGGGGCAGGAGAGACCCAGTACTTC. Protein sequence: CASSPRRGGAGETQYF.

The chain recombines TRBV7-9 with TRBJ1-4, with 7 bases fitting TRBD1. The germline V gene encodes CDR1 SEHNR and CDR2 FQNEAQ (reference sequence). Losses at the gene ends were 4 bases for V and 6 bases for J; bases not matched to a gene: 8. The CDR3 sequence is 15 residues long. This CDR3 is CASSSGQVVDEKLFF. DNA of the CDR3: TGTGCCAGCAGCTCCGGACAGGTAGTAGATGAAAAACTGTTTTTT.

The J gene is TRBJ1-3, the V gene TRBV10-2; D unresolved. The CDR3 totals 15 residues. Germline V gene lookup returns CDR1 WSHSY and CDR2 SAAADI. Between the trimmed V and J ends, which lost 4 bases and 0 bases, there was a span of 10 bases. CDR3 residues: CASSAGLYSGNTIYF. The CDR3 nucleotides are TGCGCCAGCAGTGCTGGACTTTACTCTGGAAACACCATATATTTT.

This chain joins TRBV28 and TRBJ2-3, with TRBD1 identical over 8 bases. CDR1 is MDHEN and CDR2 is SYDVKM in the germline V gene. The CDR3 sequence is 15 residues long. The J segment lost 2 bases and the V segment lost 6 bases, leaving 7 bases of the junction unmatched. CDR3 DNA: TGTGCCAGCAGAAGACAGGGGCCTTACACAGATACGCAGTATTTT. It yields the protein CASRRQGPYTDTQYF. Full variable domain (remainder filled in from reference TRBV28 and TRBJ2-3): DVKVTQSSRYLVKRTGEKVFLECVQDMDHENMFWYRQDPGLGLRLIYFSYDVKMKEKGDIPEGYSVSREKKERFSLILESASTNQTSMYLCASRRQGPYTDTQYFGPGTRLTVL.

The genes are TRBV28 and TRBJ2-4; 10 bases agree with TRBD2. The germline CDR1 and CDR2 sequences are MDHEN and SYDVKM. The CDR3 extends over 15 amino acids. Germline trimming cut 6 bases from V and 4 bases from J; bases unmatched to any gene: 6. Here the CDR3 DNA reads TGTGCCAGCAGCCCCCAACTAGCGGGGAAAAACATTCAGTACTTC. Its translation is CASSPQLAGKNIQYF.